Listed here are 9 T cell receptor beta chains from one sample, sequenced in a study of T cells in Graves' hyperthyroidism and ophthalmopathy. The CDR3 regions of TCR beta were amplified from RNA transcripts. When the TCR CDR3 underwent first-round RT-PCR, the HTBI primer set was used. Each CDR3 protein gets one entry after TCRdb re-called the multiplex PCR reads with MiXCR. The sample carries hundreds of thousands of distinct CDR3 sequences, about 14% recorded once. The specimen was blood. These receptor sequences come from a woman aged 50 to 65 with Graves' ophthalmopathy.

This chain links TRBV10-3 with TRBJ1-2, with D uncertain. V was cut by 4 bases and J by 2 bases, with 8 bases left in between. The CDR3 totals 13 residues. Germline V gene sequence: CDR1 ENHRY, CDR2 SYGVKD. Written as DNA, the CDR3 is TGTGCCATCAGTGGGATGGGGAACTATGGCTACACCTTC. This gives the protein CAISGMGNYGYTF.

The chain combines TRBV2 with TRBJ2-2; D unclear. The V gene's germline CDR1 is SNHLY and CDR2 FYNNEI. Trimming pared 4 bases from V and 0 bases from J, leaving 12 bases between. CDR3 size: 16 residues. The CDR3 DNA is TGTGCCAGCAGTGTCGAAAACGCGGCGAACACCGGGGAGCTGTTTTTT. Translating gives CASSVENAANTGELFF. The whole variable domain, filled in from reference TRBV2 and TRBJ2-2, reads EPEVTQTPSHQVTQMGQEVILRCVPISNHLYFYWYRQILGQKVEFLVSFYNNEISEKSEIFDDQFSVERPDGSNFTLKIRSTKLEDSAMYFCASSVENAANTGELFFGEGSRLTVL.

The rearrangement joins TRBV6-1 to TRBJ2-2, with 8 nucleotides matching TRBD2. Germline V gene lookup returns CDR1 MNHNS and CDR2 SASEGT. The V segment lost 4 bases and the J segment 6 bases; nucleotides outside the gene matches: 7. The length of the CDR3 is 15 residues. The CDR3 loop is CASSVRAGVPGELFF. The CDR3 DNA is TGTGCCAGCAGTGTTAGAGCGGGAGTCCCCGGGGAGCTGTTTTTT.

V is TRBV28 and J is TRBJ2-2; D gene uncertain. Germline V gene lookup returns CDR1 MDHEN and CDR2 SYDVKM. Trimming stripped 6 bases from V and 4 bases from J, with 15 bases between. The CDR3 has 15 amino acids. CDR3 region: CASRKGIMATGELFF. In nucleotides, the CDR3 is TGTGCCAGCAGAAAGGGTATTATGGCCACCGGGGAGCTGTTTTTT.

The chain couples TRBV9 to TRBJ2-3; 9 nucleotides line up with TRBD2. Germline assignment: CDR1 SGDLS and CDR2 YYNGEE. The V segment lost 1 base and the J segment 4 bases; nucleotides outside the gene matches: 7. CDR3 length: 16 amino acids. The CDR3 nucleotides read TGTGCCAGCAGCGTATCGGGCGGGAGGGCCCCAGATACGCAGTATTTT. It encodes CASSVSGGRAPDTQYF.

This clonotype was counted many times. CDR3 in DNA: TGTGCCAGCAGCAGGGACTCCCTGGGTTACAATGAGCAGTTCTTC. The encoded protein is CASSRDSLGYNEQFF. The V and J genes are TRBV7-9 and TRBJ2-1; D may be TRBD2 (6 bases). The V end lost 5 bases, the J end lost 4 bases, and 15 bases lay between the germline ends. This CDR3 is built from 15 residues. Germline CDR1 and CDR2: SEHNR and FQNEAQ (reference sequence).

This clonotype was found once. The chain has TRBV12-3 or TRBV12-4 and TRBJ2-1, with D unresolved. This CDR3 has 14 amino acids. Trimming removed 5 bases at V and 5 bases at J, with 13 bases between. CDR3 loop: CASSGPGLHNEQFF. In DNA form, the CDR3 reads TGTGCCAGCAGTGGACCGGGCCTCCACAATGAGCAGTTCTTC.

This clonotype was counted at least ten times. The chain employs TRBV2 and TRBJ2-3, with no clear D. The V gene's germline CDR1 is SNHLY and CDR2 FYNNEI. V lost 8 bases and J lost 1, with 10 bases in between. This CDR3 spans 13 amino acids. The chain's CDR3 is CASRDGGTDTQYF. The CDR3 coding sequence is TGTGCCAGCCGCGACGGAGGCACAGATACGCAGTATTTT.

This clonotype was picked up a small number of times. J is TRBJ1-3 and V is TRBV5-8; D may be TRBD1 (5 bases). The CDR3 length is 16 residues. Trimming took off 0 bases at V and 2 bases at J, with 12 bases between the two ends. The germline V gene has CDR1 SGHTS and CDR2 YDEGEE. CDR3 DNA: TGTGCCAGCAGCTTGGATAGAGAGGGGCCTGGAAACACCATATATTTT. This codes for CASSLDREGPGNTIYF.